This T cell receptor beta chain was captured by sequencing in a study of T cells in localized non-small cell lung cancer. Study-level findings and limits: Increased T cell density in blood showed an association with longer overall survival. Highest T cell clonality was seen in uninvolved adjacent lung, surpassing that measured in tumor. When the top 100 tumor clones were examined, a median about 60 of them also appeared in the adjacent lung, which was paired and uninvolved. Only one tumor region went through sequencing, so heterogeneity may still be there.

The V end was cut by 6 bases, the J end by 0 bases, with 8 bases between. The germline V gene has CDR1 SNHLY and CDR2 FYNNEI. CDR3 size: 14 residues. The protocol was immunoSEQ multiplex PCR, while the TCRdb copy is restricted to in-frame clones and leaves out a portion. The table lists 30,000 or so clones, roughly 86% of them singletons. For this clone: The antigen is unknown.

The source of this sequence is a woman aged 40-70 years with stage III lung adenocarcinoma. The chain links TRBV2 to TRBJ1-4, with D unclear. Material: peripheral blood mononuclear cells, obtained before any cancer treatment. The CDR3 is CASRSTATNEKLFF. The DNA of the CDR3 is TGTGCCAGCAGGTCGACCGCAACTAATGAAAAACTGTTTTTT.